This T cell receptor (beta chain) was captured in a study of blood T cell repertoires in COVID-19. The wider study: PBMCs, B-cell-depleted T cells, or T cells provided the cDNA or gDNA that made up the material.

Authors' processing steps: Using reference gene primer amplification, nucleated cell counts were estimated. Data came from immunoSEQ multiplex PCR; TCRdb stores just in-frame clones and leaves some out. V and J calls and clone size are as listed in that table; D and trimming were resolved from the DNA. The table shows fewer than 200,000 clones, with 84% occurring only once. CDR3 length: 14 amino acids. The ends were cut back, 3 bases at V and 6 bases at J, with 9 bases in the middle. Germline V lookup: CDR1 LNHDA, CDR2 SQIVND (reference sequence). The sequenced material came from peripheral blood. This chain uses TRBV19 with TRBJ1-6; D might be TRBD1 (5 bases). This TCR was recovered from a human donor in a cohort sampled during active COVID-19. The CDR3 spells CASSILQGNSPLHF. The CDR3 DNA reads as TGTGCCAGTAGTATCCTCCAGGGTAATTCACCCCTCCACTTT.